What follows describes a single T cell receptor beta chain. The antigen remains undetermined. The CDR3 has 17 residues. V was trimmed by 4 bases and J by 5 bases, leaving 23 bases between them. From germline, CDR1 is SNHLY and CDR2 FYNNEI. This entry belongs to a study of cytomegalovirus exposure and HLA in healthy donors. On the study more broadly: Earlier work reported about 110 million unique TCR beta sequences from 170 million or so T cells.

Study conclusions and caveats: Later analysis identified around 15,000 TCR beta sequences associated with HLA alleles, using a false discovery rate threshold of 0.05. As a later analysis showed, several of the most significant clusters appeared to be linked to common viral pathogens. In a later analysis, most CMV-associated TCR beta chains appeared HLA-restricted.

The PCR employed 60 Vbeta primers together with 13 Jbeta primers. Sequencing used immunoSEQ multiplex PCR; TCRdb keeps in-frame clones, though not all of them. The table for this sample gives some 110,000 clones. This TCR was recovered from a middle-aged man in good health and CMV-seronegative. This chain links TRBV2 with TRBJ2-5; a weak D match, TRBD2 (7 bases). Specimen: PBMCs. CDR3: CASSGGPGREGAETQYF. DNA for the CDR3: TGTGCCAGCAGTGGGGGGCCCGGCAGGGAGGGTGCCGAGACCCAGTACTTC.